What follows describes a single TCR beta chain. The sample comes from a study of blood T cell repertoires in COVID-19. The overall study: Acute-phase and convalescent COVID-19 samples originated in the United States, Italy and Spain. From T cells, B-cell-depleted T cells, or PBMCs came the material, which was cDNA or gDNA.

The data were produced by immunoSEQ multiplex PCR, yet TCRdb's version contains in-frame clones alone and is incomplete. The sample contains about 310,000 clones, approximately 89% of which appear only once. Enrolled through a virtual design, the participants were between about 18 and 100 years of age and came from fewer than 30 US areas. Germline V gives CDR1 LNHDA, CDR2 SQIVND (reference sequence). This CDR3 contains 12 residues. Trimming pared 5 bases from V and 9 bases from J, leaving 10 bases between. The sequenced sample consisted of PBMCs or T cells enriched from blood (not recorded which). This TCR was sampled from a woman aged 40 to 50 who had recovered from COVID-19. The chain links TRBV19 to TRBJ2-2; TRBD1 is a possible D gene (5 bases). CDR3 in amino acids: CASSFQGRELFF. As DNA, the CDR3 is TGTGCCAGTAGTTTCCAGGGTCGGGAGCTGTTTTTT.